The sequence of this T cell receptor beta chain was determined in a study of T cell changes during pregnancy in multiple sclerosis. The CDR3 has 11 amino acids. Produced via immunoSEQ multiplex PCR; TCRdb's table is partial and in-frame only. The data contain roughly 110,000 clones, around 90% of them singletons. J is TRBJ1-3 and V is TRBV12-2. TRBV12-2 is a pseudogene segment. This sample comprised peripheral blood, obtained before pregnancy. The origin of this receptor is a female donor with multiple sclerosis, enrolled in a pregnancy study. CDR3 residues: CASRLFSPIYF. The CDR3 nucleotides read TGTGCAAGTCGCTTATTTAGCCCCATATATTTT.